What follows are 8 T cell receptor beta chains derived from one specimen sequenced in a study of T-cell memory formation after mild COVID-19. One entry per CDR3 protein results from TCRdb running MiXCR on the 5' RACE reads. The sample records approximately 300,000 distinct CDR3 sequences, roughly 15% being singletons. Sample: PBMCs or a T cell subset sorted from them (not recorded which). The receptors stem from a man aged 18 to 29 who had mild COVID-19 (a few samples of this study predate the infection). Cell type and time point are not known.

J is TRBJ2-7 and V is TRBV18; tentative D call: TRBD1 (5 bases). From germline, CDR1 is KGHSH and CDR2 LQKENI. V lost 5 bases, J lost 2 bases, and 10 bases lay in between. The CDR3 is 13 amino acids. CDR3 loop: CASSAGYTYEQYF. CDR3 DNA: TGTGCCAGCTCAGCAGGGTATACCTACGAGCAGTACTTC.

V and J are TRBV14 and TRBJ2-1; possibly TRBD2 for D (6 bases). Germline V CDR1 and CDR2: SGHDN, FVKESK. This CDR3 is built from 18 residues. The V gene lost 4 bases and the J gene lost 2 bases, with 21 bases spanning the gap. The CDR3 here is CASSPGGLWTTAYNEQFF. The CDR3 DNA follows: TGTGCCAGCAGCCCCGGAGGTCTCTGGACTACTGCCTACAATGAGCAGTTCTTC.

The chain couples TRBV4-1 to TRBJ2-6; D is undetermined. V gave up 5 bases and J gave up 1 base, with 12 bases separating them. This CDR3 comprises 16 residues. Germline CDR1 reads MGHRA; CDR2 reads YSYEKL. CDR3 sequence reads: CASSVRTVSGANVLTF. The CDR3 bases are TGCGCCAGCAGCGTACGGACCGTTTCTGGGGCCAACGTCCTGACTTTC.

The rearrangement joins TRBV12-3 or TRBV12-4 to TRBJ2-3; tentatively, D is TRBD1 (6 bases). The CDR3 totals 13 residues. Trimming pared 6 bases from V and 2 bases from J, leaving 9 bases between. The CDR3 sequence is CASRTGPTDTQYF. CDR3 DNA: TGTGCCAGCAGAACAGGGCCCACAGATACGCAGTATTTT.

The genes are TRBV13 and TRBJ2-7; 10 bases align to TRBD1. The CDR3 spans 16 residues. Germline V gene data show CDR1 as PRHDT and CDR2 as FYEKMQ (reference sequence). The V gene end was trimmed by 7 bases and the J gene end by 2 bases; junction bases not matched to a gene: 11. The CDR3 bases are TGTGCCAGCATCCGCACTAAGACAGGGGGCCCCTACGAGCAGTACTTC. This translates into CASIRTKTGGPYEQYF.

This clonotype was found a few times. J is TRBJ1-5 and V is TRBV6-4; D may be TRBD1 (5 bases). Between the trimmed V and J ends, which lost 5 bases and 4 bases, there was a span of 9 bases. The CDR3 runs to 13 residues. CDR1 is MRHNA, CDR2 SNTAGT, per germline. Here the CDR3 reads CASSSRVNQPQHF. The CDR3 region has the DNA TGTGCCAGCAGTTCCAGGGTGAATCAGCCCCAGCATTTT.

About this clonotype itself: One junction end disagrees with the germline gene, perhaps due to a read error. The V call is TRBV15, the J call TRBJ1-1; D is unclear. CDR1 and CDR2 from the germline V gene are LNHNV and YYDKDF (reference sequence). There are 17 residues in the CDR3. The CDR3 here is CATSRDSSTALNTEALF. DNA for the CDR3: TGTGCCACCAGCAGAGATTCTTCGACCGCTTTGAACACTGAAGCTTTATTT.

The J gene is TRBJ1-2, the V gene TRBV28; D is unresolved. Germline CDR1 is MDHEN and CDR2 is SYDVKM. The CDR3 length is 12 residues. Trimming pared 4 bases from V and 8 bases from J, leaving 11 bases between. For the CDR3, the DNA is TGTGCCAGCAGTTCTTCCCTTGGGGGCTACACCTTC. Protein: CASSSSLGGYTF.